A single sample gave rise to the 19 T cell receptor beta chains below, sequenced in a study of blood T cell repertoires in COVID-19. The method was immunoSEQ multiplex PCR; TCRdb's version includes in-frame clones alone and lacks a portion of them. Found here are 75,000 to 100,000 clones, 87% of them singletons; the top ten hold approximately 5%. The sample was peripheral blood. All receptors come from a man in his 70s with acute or convalescent COVID-19.

This clone appeared once. This chain joins TRBV5-1 and TRBJ2-2, with 8 bases fitting TRBD1. This CDR3 is 19 amino acids long. Germline V gives CDR1 SGHRS, CDR2 YFSETQ. V gave up 6 bases and J gave up 5 bases; unmatched junction bases: 21. CDR3 in amino acids: CASNRLPRRQGRWTGELFF. In DNA, the CDR3 is TGCGCCAGCAACAGACTACCGAGAAGACAGGGGAGGTGGACCGGGGAGCTGTTTTTT.

The CDR3, as DNA: TGTGCCAGCAGCCGGGGGACAGCGAACACTGAAGCTTTCTTT. This encodes CASSRGTANTEAFF. V usage is TRBV5-8 and J usage is TRBJ1-1; TRBD1 aligns across 7 bases. CDR3 length: 14 residues. CDR1 SGHTS and CDR2 YDEGEE come from the germline V gene. V lost 4 bases to trimming and J lost 1 base; unmatched junction nucleotides: 4. Combining the CDR3 with reference TRBV5-8 and TRBJ1-1 gives the whole variable domain EAGVTQSPTHLIKTRGQQATLRCSPISGHTSVYWYQQALGLGLQFLLWYDEGEERNRGNFPPRFSGRQFPNYSSELNVNALELEDSALYLCASSRGTANTEAFFGQGTRLTVV.

The gene calls are TRBV10-2 and TRBJ1-5, with 8 bases aligning to TRBD1. V shed 0 bases and J 2 bases; nucleotides not matched to a gene: 9. This CDR3 is 18 amino acids long. Germline loops: CDR1 WSHSY, CDR2 SAAADI. CDR3 DNA sequence: TGCGCCAGCAGTGAGTCCCACCCCGGACAGGGTGGCAATCAGCCCCAGCATTTT. Translating gives CASSESHPGQGGNQPQHF.

This chain uses TRBV5-4 with TRBJ2-5, with a weak D call TRBD1 (6 bases). Trimming cost V 3 bases and J 5 bases, with 11 bases left between them. The CDR3 runs 13 residues. Looked up from germline, CDR1 is SGHNT and CDR2 is YYREEE (reference sequence). The CDR3 coding sequence is TGTGCCAGCAGCTCCAGGGGATTGGAGACCCAGTACTTC. This codes for CASSSRGLETQYF.

The V gene is TRBV9, the J gene TRBJ1-1; D gene uncertain. Germline V gene data show CDR1 as SGDLS and CDR2 as YYNGEE. V was shortened by 1 base and J by 1 base, with 11 bases between the two germline ends. The CDR3 runs 15 residues. CDR3 loop: CASSVMGLSNTEAFF. In DNA form, the CDR3 reads TGTGCCAGCAGCGTAATGGGCCTTTCGAACACTGAAGCTTTCTTT.

V and J are TRBV4-1 and TRBJ1-4; D remains ambiguous. Germline V CDR1 and CDR2: MGHRA, YSYEKL. The CDR3 has 17 amino acids. The V end was cut by 2 bases, the J end by 10 bases, with 23 bases between. The CDR3 loop is CASSQSEPTFGSGKLFF. The CDR3 DNA is TGCGCCAGCAGCCAATCCGAGCCCACCTTCGGGTCGGGAAAACTGTTTTTT.

The DNA for the CDR3 is TGTGCCAGTAGTCCCGGTCCTTATTCACCCCTCCACTTT. It is translated as CASSPGPYSPLHF. The rearrangement joins TRBV19 to TRBJ1-6; D call uncertain. CDR1 is LNHDA, CDR2 SQIVND, per germline (reference sequence). This CDR3 contains 13 residues. V was shortened by 5 bases and J by 8 bases, with 10 bases between the two germline ends.

The V call is TRBV7-9, the J call TRBJ2-2, with TRBD2 matching over 8 bases. Germline values: CDR1 SEHNR, CDR2 FQNEAQ (reference sequence). The CDR3 has 16 residues. Trimming at V came to 5 bases and at J to 0 bases, leaving 5 bases not matched to a gene. The CDR3 loop is CASSRPGLANTGELFF. The CDR3 DNA is TGTGCCAGCAGCCGTCCGGGACTAGCGAACACCGGGGAGCTGTTTTTT. The whole variable domain, filled in from reference TRBV7-9 and TRBJ2-2, reads DTGVSQNPRHKITKRGQNVTFRCDPISEHNRLYWYRQTLGQGPEFLTYFQNEAQLEKSRLLSDRFSAERPKGSFSTLEIQRTEQGDSAMYLCASSRPGLANTGELFFGEGSRLTVL.

This clone appeared a few times. This chain joins TRBV6-1 and TRBJ1-2; 7 nucleotides line up with TRBD1. Losses at the gene ends were 0 bases for V and 4 bases for J; bases not matched to a gene: 20. Germline CDR1 and CDR2: MNHNS and SASEGT. The CDR3 is made up of 20 amino acids. CDR3 sequence reads: CASSEAQGFRGGASIYGYTF. CDR3 nucleotides: TGTGCCAGCAGTGAAGCGCAGGGGTTTAGAGGGGGCGCTTCGATCTATGGCTACACCTTC.

This sequence joins TRBV7-9 and TRBJ2-5; TRBD2 agrees at 12 bases. Losses at the gene ends were 3 bases for V and 3 bases for J; bases not matched to a gene: 11. CDR3 length equals 18 residues. Germline CDR1 SEHNR, CDR2 FQNEAQ (reference sequence). CDR3 sequence: CASSLGQMRLAGEETQYF. The DNA for the CDR3 is TGTGCCAGCAGCTTGGGACAGATGAGACTAGCGGGGGAAGAGACCCAGTACTTC.

The chain combines TRBV19 with TRBJ2-7; 11 nucleotides align to TRBD1. Germline V gives CDR1 LNHDA, CDR2 SQIVND (reference sequence). This CDR3 is 16 amino acids long. V lost 5 bases to trimming and J lost 0 bases; unmatched junction nucleotides: 6. The CDR3 DNA reads TGTGCCAGTAGTTCTCCGGGACAGGGGGACTCCTACGAGCAGTACTTC. It encodes CASSSPGQGDSYEQYF. Full variable domain (missing parts from reference TRBV19 and TRBJ2-7): DGGITQSPKYLFRKEGQNVTLSCEQNLNHDAMYWYRQDPGQGLRLIYYSQIVNDFQKGDIAEGYSVSREKKESFPLTVTSAQKNPTAFYLCASSSPGQGDSYEQYFGPGTRLTVT.

V gene TRBV19 combines with J gene TRBJ2-7; D unclear. The germline CDR1 and CDR2 sequences are LNHDA and SQIVND (reference sequence). The CDR3 runs 11 residues. Between the trimmed V and J ends, which lost 9 bases and 5 bases, there was a span of 11 bases. The CDR3 protein is CASQYNHEQYF. The DNA of the CDR3 is TGTGCCAGCCAGTACAACCACGAGCAGTACTTC.

The V gene is TRBV9, the J gene TRBJ1-6, with 9 bases lining up with TRBD1. The germline V gene encodes CDR1 SGDLS and CDR2 YYNGEE. The ends lost 4 bases at V and 7 bases at J; junction bases unmatched: 6. The CDR3 is 15 amino acids. CDR3 sequence (DNA): TGTGCCAGCAGCTTCCGGACAGGGGAGAATTCACCCCTCCACTTT. It encodes CASSFRTGENSPLHF.

This clone showed up just once. The V and J genes are TRBV2 and TRBJ1-5; 7 bases line up with TRBD1. CDR1 is SNHLY, CDR2 FYNNEI, per germline. This CDR3 is 16 amino acids long. V shed 5 bases, J shed 0 bases, and the junction held 7 bases outside the gene matches. CDR3 bases: TGTGCCAGCAGTTGGACAGGATGGGATAGCAATCAGCCCCAGCATTTT. It codes for CASSWTGWDSNQPQHF.

This clone was detected once. This chain connects TRBV11-1 to TRBJ1-6; 10 nucleotides match TRBD1. Germline CDR1 SGHAT, CDR2 FQDESV (reference sequence). The CDR3 is made up of 15 amino acids. V lost 0 bases, J lost 9 bases, and 2 bases stayed unmatched. CDR3 amino acids: CASSLAGQGGSPLHF. Written as DNA, the CDR3 is TGTGCCAGCAGCTTAGCCGGACAGGGGGGTTCACCCCTCCACTTT.

This sequence joins TRBV7-2 and TRBJ1-1; D uncertain. CDR1 is SGHTA, CDR2 FQGNSA, per germline. Trimming pared 3 bases from V and 2 bases from J, leaving 10 bases between. The CDR3 totals 14 residues. CDR3 in amino acids: CASSFGWANTEAFF. CDR3 bases: TGTGCCAGCAGCTTCGGCTGGGCTAACACTGAAGCTTTCTTT.

The table lists this clone with a count of one. This chain connects TRBV29-1 to TRBJ1-4; tentatively, D is TRBD1 (5 bases). The CDR3 is 13 amino acids. Between the trimmed V and J ends, which lost 3 bases and 2 bases, there was a span of 7 bases. The germline V gene has CDR1 SQVTM and CDR2 ANQGSEA. The CDR3 sequence is CSVEGLTNEKLFF. CDR3 coding DNA: TGCAGCGTTGAGGGGCTTACTAATGAAAAACTGTTTTTT.

This chain links TRBV10-3 with TRBJ2-7, with 9 positions matching TRBD2. V gave up 5 bases and J gave up 0 bases; unmatched junction bases: 2. CDR1 and CDR2 from the germline V gene are ENHRY and SYGVKD. The CDR3 has 14 amino acids. This CDR3 is CAISPSGDSYEQYF. The CDR3 bases are TGTGCCATCAGTCCTAGCGGGGACTCCTACGAGCAGTACTTC.

The CDR3 protein is CASSLMMTAPTNEKLFF. DNA for the CDR3: TGTGCCAGTAGCCTGATGATGACAGCTCCAACTAATGAAAAACTGTTTTTT. The rearrangement links TRBV19 to TRBJ1-4; TRBD1 is a possible D gene (5 bases). Per the germline V gene, CDR1 is LNHDA and CDR2 is SQIVND (reference sequence). CDR3 length: 17 amino acids. Trimming removed 6 bases from V and 0 bases from J, with 17 bases in between.